A selection of T cell receptor beta chains follows, all from one sample in a study of blood T cell repertoires in COVID-19. Assay used: immunoSEQ multiplex PCR; TCRdb lists only in-frame clones, some missing. This sample has around 51,000 clones, with 90% found just once. Sequencing was performed on peripheral blood. These receptors were taken from a man between 65 and 79 years old with acute or convalescent COVID-19. Each CDR3 is given with its conserved first and last residue. Each record gives: CDR3 DNA, CDR3 protein, V gene, D gene, J gene, clone size. D genes are given only for firm matches. Clone size is shown for a subset of rows, as once, few, many or a class of expanded clone.

cdr3_nt: TGTGCCAGCAGCTTAGTAATGGCAGGGTCAGATTCTGAAGCTTTCTTT; cdr3_aa: CASSLVMAGSDSEAFF; v_call: TRBV7-2; d_call: NA; j_call: TRBJ1-1; clone_size: NA
cdr3_nt: TGTGCCAGTAGTACCAGGACAGGGTTCAGGCATGAGCAGTTCTTC; cdr3_aa: CASSTRTGFRHEQFF; v_call: TRBV19; d_call: TRBD1; j_call: TRBJ2-1; clone_size: NA
cdr3_nt: TGTGCCAGCAGCCTCGGGGGACAGCTCAATGGAAACACCATATATTTT; cdr3_aa: CASSLGGQLNGNTIYF; v_call: TRBV3-1/TRBV3-2; d_call: TRBD1; j_call: TRBJ1-3; clone_size: few
cdr3_nt: TGTGCCAGCAGCTCCCGGACTAGCGGCTACACAGATACGCAGTATTTT; cdr3_aa: CASSSRTSGYTDTQYF; v_call: TRBV3-1/TRBV3-2; d_call: TRBD2; j_call: TRBJ2-3; clone_size: NA
cdr3_nt: TGTGCCAGCAGTACTGATCGGACTAGAAGAACCGGGGAGCTGTTTTTT; cdr3_aa: CASSTDRTRRTGELFF; v_call: TRBV6-2/TRBV6-3; d_call: TRBD2; j_call: TRBJ2-2; clone_size: once
cdr3_nt: TGTGCCAGCAGCCCCGAACCCTGGGGGGGTTCCTATAATTCACCCCTCCACTTT; cdr3_aa: CASSPEPWGGSYNSPLHF; v_call: TRBV7-6; d_call: NA; j_call: TRBJ1-6; clone_size: NA
cdr3_nt: TGTGCCAGCAGCCCCGAGTTCTCTAACTATGGCTACACCTTC; cdr3_aa: CASSPEFSNYGYTF; v_call: TRBV7-2; d_call: NA; j_call: TRBJ1-2; clone_size: NA
cdr3_nt: TGCGCCAGCAGTCTGGGGGGAACTAACTATGGCTACACCTTC; cdr3_aa: CASSLGGTNYGYTF; v_call: TRBV5-1; d_call: NA; j_call: TRBJ1-2; clone_size: NA
cdr3_nt: TGTGCCAGCAGTTACCCTCTAACCGACAACAATCAGCCCCAGCATTTT; cdr3_aa: CASSYPLTDNNQPQHF; v_call: TRBV6-6; d_call: NA; j_call: TRBJ1-5; clone_size: NA
cdr3_nt: TGTGCCAGCAGTACTGCAGGGGGCAACGAGCAGTACTTC; cdr3_aa: CASSTAGGNEQYF; v_call: TRBV25-1; d_call: TRBD1; j_call: TRBJ2-7; clone_size: NA
cdr3_nt: TGTGCCAGCAGCTCGACCAGGGGCCTAGACTATGGCTACACCTTC; cdr3_aa: CASSSTRGLDYGYTF; v_call: TRBV11-2; d_call: NA; j_call: TRBJ1-2; clone_size: NA
cdr3_nt: TGTGCCAGCAGCCAAGGGACTAGCGGGGGCCAGGCTACGCAGTATTTT; cdr3_aa: CASSQGTSGGQATQYF; v_call: TRBV4-2; d_call: TRBD2; j_call: TRBJ2-3; clone_size: NA
cdr3_nt: TGTGCCAGCAGCTCGGACAGGGCCGGTTCACCCCTCCACTTT; cdr3_aa: CASSSDRAGSPLHF; v_call: TRBV11-2; d_call: TRBD1; j_call: TRBJ1-6; clone_size: NA
cdr3_nt: TGTGCCAGCAGCCCTTGGACAGGGACCTACGAGCAGTACTTC; cdr3_aa: CASSPWTGTYEQYF; v_call: TRBV7-2; d_call: TRBD1; j_call: TRBJ2-7; clone_size: NA
cdr3_nt: TGTGCCAGCAGCTTATCCAGGGGAGGCAATCAGCCCCAGCATTTT; cdr3_aa: CASSLSRGGNQPQHF; v_call: TRBV7-2; d_call: NA; j_call: TRBJ1-5; clone_size: NA
cdr3_nt: TGCGCCAGCAGTCGGGGGGCCTACGAGCAGTACTTC; cdr3_aa: CASSRGAYEQYF; v_call: TRBV10-2; d_call: TRBD2; j_call: TRBJ2-7; clone_size: NA
cdr3_nt: TGTGCCAGTCGAACACAGGGGAGGCTCTCCTACGAGCAGTACTTC; cdr3_aa: CASRTQGRLSYEQYF; v_call: TRBV19; d_call: NA; j_call: TRBJ2-7; clone_size: medium-sized
cdr3_nt: TGCAGTGCTAGTCGGGCAGGGGGATCCTACGAGCAGTACTTC; cdr3_aa: CSASRAGGSYEQYF; v_call: TRBV20-1; d_call: TRBD1; j_call: TRBJ2-7; clone_size: NA
cdr3_nt: TGTGCCAGCAGCTTAAGGCAGGGAGGGTACACTGAAGCTTTCTTT; cdr3_aa: CASSLRQGGYTEAFF; v_call: TRBV7-2; d_call: NA; j_call: TRBJ1-1; clone_size: NA
cdr3_nt: TGTGCCAGCAGCTCTAGGACAGGGAAAAACATTCAGTACTTC; cdr3_aa: CASSSRTGKNIQYF; v_call: TRBV11-2; d_call: TRBD1; j_call: TRBJ2-4; clone_size: NA
cdr3_nt: TGTGCCAGCAGCGTGGGACAGTTCGGTCAGCCCCAGCATTTT; cdr3_aa: CASSVGQFGQPQHF; v_call: TRBV5-6; d_call: TRBD1; j_call: TRBJ1-5; clone_size: NA
cdr3_nt: TGCGCCAGCAGAACTAGCGGGAGCACAGATACGCAGTATTTT; cdr3_aa: CASRTSGSTDTQYF; v_call: TRBV5-1; d_call: TRBD2; j_call: TRBJ2-3; clone_size: NA
cdr3_nt: TGTGCCCTGGGGCACCGAAGGACCGGGGAGCTGTTTTTT; cdr3_aa: CALGHRRTGELFF; v_call: TRBV30; d_call: NA; j_call: TRBJ2-2; clone_size: NA
cdr3_nt: TGTGCCAGCAGCCAGCCGGTCCCGGGACAGGGTCAAGAGACCCAGTACTTC; cdr3_aa: CASSQPVPGQGQETQYF; v_call: TRBV4-2; d_call: TRBD1; j_call: TRBJ2-5; clone_size: NA
cdr3_nt: TGTGCCAGCAGGGGTCTCGGGACAGGGGCTTCACCCCTCCACTTT; cdr3_aa: CASRGLGTGASPLHF; v_call: TRBV27; d_call: TRBD1; j_call: TRBJ1-6; clone_size: NA
cdr3_nt: TGCGCCAGCAGCAATACGATAGGGGGCGATACGCAGTATTTT; cdr3_aa: CASSNTIGGDTQYF; v_call: TRBV5-1; d_call: TRBD1; j_call: TRBJ2-3; clone_size: few
cdr3_nt: TGTGCCAGCAGTTATATTCCGGGGCTCGGGACTGTACGGGAAAAACTGTTTTTT; cdr3_aa: CASSYIPGLGTVREKLFF; v_call: TRBV6-2/TRBV6-3; d_call: NA; j_call: TRBJ1-4; clone_size: NA
cdr3_nt: TGTGCCAGCAGTCGGGGGACCACAGGTCTGGCGGATGGCTACACCTTC; cdr3_aa: CASSRGTTGLADGYTF; v_call: TRBV2; d_call: NA; j_call: TRBJ1-2; clone_size: NA
cdr3_nt: TGCGCCAGCAGCCAAGTGACAGGGGGCAATCAGCCCCAGCATTTT; cdr3_aa: CASSQVTGGNQPQHF; v_call: TRBV4-3; d_call: TRBD1; j_call: TRBJ1-5; clone_size: NA
cdr3_nt: TGTGCCAGCAGCTCACGACCGGGGGGCGAGCAGTACTTC; cdr3_aa: CASSSRPGGEQYF; v_call: TRBV7-9; d_call: TRBD2; j_call: TRBJ2-7; clone_size: NA
cdr3_nt: TGTGCCAGCAGCTTGACTTACAGGGAGCAGTACTTC; cdr3_aa: CASSLTYREQYF; v_call: TRBV5-6; d_call: NA; j_call: TRBJ2-7; clone_size: NA
cdr3_nt: TGTGCCAGCAGCTTAAATGGAGGGTTGGAGACCCAGTACTTC; cdr3_aa: CASSLNGGLETQYF; v_call: TRBV7-3; d_call: NA; j_call: TRBJ2-5; clone_size: once
cdr3_nt: TGTGCCAGCAGCCGACTAGCGGGGCCTCGGGAGACCCAGTACTTC; cdr3_aa: CASSRLAGPRETQYF; v_call: TRBV6-2/TRBV6-3; d_call: TRBD2; j_call: TRBJ2-5; clone_size: NA
cdr3_nt: TGCGCCAGCAGCTGGGAGGGTTTAACTGGGGCCAACGTCCTGACTTTC; cdr3_aa: CASSWEGLTGANVLTF; v_call: TRBV5-1; d_call: TRBD2; j_call: TRBJ2-6; clone_size: NA
cdr3_nt: TGTGCCAGCAGCCCTGGACAACCCTATGGCTACACCTTC; cdr3_aa: CASSPGQPYGYTF; v_call: TRBV7-3; d_call: NA; j_call: TRBJ1-2; clone_size: NA
cdr3_nt: TGTGCCAGCAGTTCCAGGGAAGGGGAAAAACTGTTTTTT; cdr3_aa: CASSSREGEKLFF; v_call: TRBV2; d_call: NA; j_call: TRBJ1-4; clone_size: NA
cdr3_nt: TGTGCCAGCAGCTTAATGGGCACCTTGGGCCAGCCCCAGCATTTT; cdr3_aa: CASSLMGTLGQPQHF; v_call: TRBV7-2; d_call: NA; j_call: TRBJ1-5; clone_size: NA
cdr3_nt: TGTGCCAGTCCCTTCGCAGATACGCAGTATTTT; cdr3_aa: CASPFADTQYF; v_call: TRBV19; d_call: NA; j_call: TRBJ2-3; clone_size: NA
cdr3_nt: TGCGCCAGCAGCCAAGATCCAGGCAGCCTTAACACTGAAGCTTTCTTT; cdr3_aa: CASSQDPGSLNTEAFF; v_call: TRBV4-3; d_call: NA; j_call: TRBJ1-1; clone_size: NA
cdr3_nt: TGTGCCAGCAGTTTCGCGGGGTCCTACGAGCAGTACTTC; cdr3_aa: CASSFAGSYEQYF; v_call: TRBV11-1; d_call: NA; j_call: TRBJ2-7; clone_size: NA
cdr3_nt: TGTGCCAGCAGCGCCCTTCCGGGACAGGGAAATTCACCCCTCCACTTT; cdr3_aa: CASSALPGQGNSPLHF; v_call: TRBV9; d_call: TRBD1; j_call: TRBJ1-6; clone_size: NA
cdr3_nt: TGTGCCAGCAGCTTTGGGACAGGAGCCGTGGGGGAAAAACTGTTTTTT; cdr3_aa: CASSFGTGAVGEKLFF; v_call: TRBV5-8; d_call: TRBD1; j_call: TRBJ1-4; clone_size: NA
cdr3_nt: TGCAGCGTTGATACAGGGACCACTGAAGCTTTCTTT; cdr3_aa: CSVDTGTTEAFF; v_call: TRBV29-1; d_call: NA; j_call: TRBJ1-1; clone_size: NA
cdr3_nt: TGCGCCAGCAGCTCGAGACAGGGAATGAACACTGAAGCTTTCTTT; cdr3_aa: CASSSRQGMNTEAFF; v_call: TRBV5-1; d_call: TRBD1; j_call: TRBJ1-1; clone_size: once
cdr3_nt: TGTGCCAGTAGACGTACAGGATTGATGAACACTGAAGCTTTCTTT; cdr3_aa: CASRRTGLMNTEAFF; v_call: TRBV19; d_call: NA; j_call: TRBJ1-1; clone_size: NA